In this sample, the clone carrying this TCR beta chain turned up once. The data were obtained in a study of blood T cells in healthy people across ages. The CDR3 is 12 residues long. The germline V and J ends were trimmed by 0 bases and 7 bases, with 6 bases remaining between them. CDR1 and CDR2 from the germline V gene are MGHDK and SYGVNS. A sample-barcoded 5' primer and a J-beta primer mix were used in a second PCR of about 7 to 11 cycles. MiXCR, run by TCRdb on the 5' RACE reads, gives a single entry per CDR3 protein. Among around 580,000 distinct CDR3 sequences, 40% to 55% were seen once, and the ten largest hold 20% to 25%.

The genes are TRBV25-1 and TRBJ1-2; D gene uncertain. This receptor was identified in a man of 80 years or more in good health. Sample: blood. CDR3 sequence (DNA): TGTGCCAGCAGTGAATACAGGATTGGCTACACCTTC. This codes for CASSEYRIGYTF.